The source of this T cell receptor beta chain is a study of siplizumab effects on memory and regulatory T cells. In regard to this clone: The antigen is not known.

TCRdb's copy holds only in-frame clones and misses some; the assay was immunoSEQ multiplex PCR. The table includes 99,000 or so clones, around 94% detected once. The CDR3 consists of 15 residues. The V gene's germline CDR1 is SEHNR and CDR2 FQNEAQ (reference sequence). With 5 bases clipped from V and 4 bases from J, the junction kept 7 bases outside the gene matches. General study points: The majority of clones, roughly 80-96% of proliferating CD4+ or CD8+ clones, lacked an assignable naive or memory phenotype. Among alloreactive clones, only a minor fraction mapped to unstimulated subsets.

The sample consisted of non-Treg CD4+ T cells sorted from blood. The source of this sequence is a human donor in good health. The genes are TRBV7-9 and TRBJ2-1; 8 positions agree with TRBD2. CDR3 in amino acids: CASSTQGLVYNEQFF. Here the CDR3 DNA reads TGTGCCAGCAGCACACAGGGACTAGTTTACAATGAGCAGTTCTTC.